This T cell receptor beta chain derives from a study of blood T cell repertoires in COVID-19. Study-wide background: Whether acute or convalescent, the COVID-19 samples came from the United States, Italy and Spain. From T cells, B-cell-depleted T cells, or PBMCs came the material, which was cDNA or gDNA.

With V trimmed by 3 bases and J by 2 bases, 2 bases remained unmatched. Germline V gene lookup returns CDR1 LNHNV and CDR2 YYDKDF (reference sequence). This CDR3 has 14 amino acids. Per the original methods: Counts of nucleated cells, estimated from reference gene primer amplification, were obtained. The protocol was immunoSEQ multiplex PCR, while the TCRdb copy is restricted to in-frame clones and leaves out a portion. The DNA was the basis for D and trimming; V, J and clone size are from that table. Among about 170,000 clones listed, just under 85% were seen once. Patients in Seattle were enrolled during active infection, then followed longitudinally.

The receptor comes from an elderly woman with COVID-19, enrolled during active disease. The sample comprised peripheral blood. This chain links TRBV15 with TRBJ2-3; 7 nucleotides match TRBD2. The CDR3 loop is CATSRGRATDTQYF. As DNA, the CDR3 is TGTGCCACCAGCAGGGGGAGGGCCACAGATACGCAGTATTTT.